The present T cell receptor beta chain was sequenced within a study of T cell responses to AZD1222 COVID-19 vaccine. Overall study results and limits: Donors were mostly white British, more females; clonal diversity possibly underestimated. Recipients of AZD1222 seropositive at baseline numbered only five or six.

The repertoire was sequenced with immunoSEQ multiplex PCR; TCRdb's copy has only in-frame clones and lacks some. The table records about 84,000 clones, about nine tenths of them present only once. The CDR3 covers 13 residues. The ends were cut back, 3 bases at V and 1 base at J, with 6 bases in the middle. Germline CDR1 and CDR2: SNHLY and FYNNEI. This clone was counted a single time. Its specificity is not known. The source of this sequence is an adult who received the AZD1222 COVID-19 vaccine. This material consisted of peripheral blood, taken 28 days after the second AZD1222 dose. This chain links TRBV2 with TRBJ1-1; D remains ambiguous. This CDR3 is CASSDDRNTEAFF. The DNA of the CDR3 is TGTGCCAGCAGTGATGACCGGAACACTGAAGCTTTCTTT.